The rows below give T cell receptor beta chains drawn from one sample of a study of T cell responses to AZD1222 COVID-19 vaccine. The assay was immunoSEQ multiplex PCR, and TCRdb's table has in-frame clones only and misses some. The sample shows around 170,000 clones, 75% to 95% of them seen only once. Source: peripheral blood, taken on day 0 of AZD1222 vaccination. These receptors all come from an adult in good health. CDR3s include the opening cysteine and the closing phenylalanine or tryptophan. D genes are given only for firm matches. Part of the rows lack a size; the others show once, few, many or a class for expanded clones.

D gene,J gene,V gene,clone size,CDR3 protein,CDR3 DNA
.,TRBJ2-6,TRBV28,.,CASGRGGAGANVLTF,TGTGCCAGCGGGCGAGGAGGGGCTGGGGCCAACGTCCTGACTTTC
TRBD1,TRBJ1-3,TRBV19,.,CASNSGTGALGNTIYF,TGTGCCAGTAACTCCGGGACAGGGGCCCTTGGAAACACCATATATTTT
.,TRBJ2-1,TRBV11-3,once,CASSLDFSSYNEQFF,TGTGCCAGCAGCTTGGATTTCAGCTCCTACAATGAGCAGTTCTTC
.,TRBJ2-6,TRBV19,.,CASSREFSGANVLTF,TGTGCCAGTAGTAGGGAATTCTCTGGGGCCAACGTCCTGACTTTC
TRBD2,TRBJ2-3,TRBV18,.,CASSPTSGTDTQYF,TGTGCCAGCTCACCCACTAGCGGCACAGATACGCAGTATTTT
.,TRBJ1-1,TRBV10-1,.,CASTGRGKDTEAFF,TGCGCCAGCACGGGCAGGGGTAAGGACACTGAAGCTTTCTTT
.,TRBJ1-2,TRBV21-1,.,CASSTPSRGGNGYTF,TGTGCCAGCAGCACCCCAAGTCGGGGCGGGAATGGCTACACCTTC
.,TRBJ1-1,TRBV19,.,CASKIPGGTEAFF,TGTGCCAGTAAAATCCCCGGGGGAACTGAAGCTTTCTTT
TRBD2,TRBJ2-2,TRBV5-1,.,CASSVAGTSGSSGELFF,TGCGCCAGCAGCGTAGCCGGGACTAGCGGGTCGAGCGGGGAGCTGTTTTTT
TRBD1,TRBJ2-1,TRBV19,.,CASSPWDRGQWSSYNEQFF,TGTGCCAGTAGTCCATGGGACAGGGGGCAGTGGAGCTCCTACAATGAGCAGTTCTTC
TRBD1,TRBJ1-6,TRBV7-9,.,CASSQQGSPPHF,TGTGCCAGCAGCCAACAGGGGTCCCCCCCCCACTTT
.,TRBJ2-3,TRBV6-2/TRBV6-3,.,CASSPPRDTQYF,TGTGCCAGCAGTCCACCTAGGGATACGCAGTATTTT